The text below deals with one T cell receptor (beta chain). Its antigen remains unidentified. These data come from a study of shared clonotypes between healthy human individuals. Points from the study as a whole: Owing to a small donor count, the genetic and exposure-history diversity represented was limited. Clonotype sharing among donors was thought likely to change with sequencing depth. Lower generation probabilities were found for non-shared clonotypes than for those shared by all four donors.

Deep-level settings were used for running the assay. The repertoire was sequenced with immunoSEQ multiplex PCR; TCRdb's copy has only in-frame clones and lacks some. The top ten clones hold roughly 0.56% of a sample with about 1.1 million clones, approximately 78% of them seen once. This receptor was taken from a man between 18 and 35 years old in good health. Some clones in this sample may be carry-over from other donors' samples. Specimen: memory CD4+ T cells from PBMCs. Subset reported: CD45RA-negative fraction.

The CDR3 nucleotides are TGTGCCAGCAGCCCCTACCGGGCCCCAGGCTACGAGCAGTACTTC. It encodes CASSPYRAPGYEQYF. The chain links TRBV7-8 to TRBJ2-7; D gene uncertain. Per germline, CDR1 SGHVS and CDR2 FQNEAQ. The V end was cut by 5 bases, the J end by 3 bases, with 17 bases between. The CDR3 has 15 amino acids.